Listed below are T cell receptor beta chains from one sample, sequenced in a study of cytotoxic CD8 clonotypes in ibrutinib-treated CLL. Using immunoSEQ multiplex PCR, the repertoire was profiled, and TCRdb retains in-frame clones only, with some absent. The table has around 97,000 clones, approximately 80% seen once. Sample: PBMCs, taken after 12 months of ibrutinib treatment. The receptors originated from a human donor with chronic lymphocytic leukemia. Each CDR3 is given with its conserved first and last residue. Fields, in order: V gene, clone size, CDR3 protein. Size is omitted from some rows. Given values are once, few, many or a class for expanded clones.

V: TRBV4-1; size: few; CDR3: CASSPTDYQETQYF
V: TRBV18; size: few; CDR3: CASSPGASNTEAFF
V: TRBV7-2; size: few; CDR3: CASSSPPRRLNTEAFF
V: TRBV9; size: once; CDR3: CASSTAPGPQYF
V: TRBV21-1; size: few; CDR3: CASSHRTGREDGYTF
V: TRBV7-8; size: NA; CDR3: CASSPTVNYGYTF
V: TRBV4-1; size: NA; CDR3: CASSQEGHEAFF
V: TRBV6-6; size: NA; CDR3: CASRDHGTGGSYEQYF
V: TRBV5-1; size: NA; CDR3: CASSPSYEQYF
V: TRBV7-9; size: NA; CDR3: CASTPRENTEAFF
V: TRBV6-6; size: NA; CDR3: CAHGGKASGSSYEQYF
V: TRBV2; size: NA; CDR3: CASSRVPTSYNSPLHF
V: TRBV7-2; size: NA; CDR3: CASTKFEGAFDEQFF
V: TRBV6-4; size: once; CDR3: CASPRHEHSNQPQHF
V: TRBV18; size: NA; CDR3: CASSLGPQETQYF
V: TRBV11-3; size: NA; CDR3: CASSLGVAGGIQETQYF
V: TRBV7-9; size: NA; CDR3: CASRGLDTASYEQYF
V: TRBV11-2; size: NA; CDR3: CASSARTGRDTQYF
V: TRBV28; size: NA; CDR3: CASTTSGGARRADTQYF
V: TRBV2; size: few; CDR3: CASKTDSNQPQHF
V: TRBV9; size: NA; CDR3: CASGLGTATDTQYF
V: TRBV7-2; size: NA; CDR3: CASSQGISNQPQHF
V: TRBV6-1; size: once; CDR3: CASSEGRLTEAFF
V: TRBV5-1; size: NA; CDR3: CASRRTGGETGELFF
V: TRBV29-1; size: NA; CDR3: CSVVRNEQFF
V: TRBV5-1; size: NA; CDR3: CASSLNDGTGELFF
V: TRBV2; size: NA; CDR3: CASTKGNTIYF